This T cell receptor (beta chain) emerged from a study of sequential checkpoint blockade in melanoma (dated by TCRdb to the late 2010s). Background on the whole study: Patients were assigned by 1:1 randomization to either first-line nivolumab followed by ipilimumab (arm A) or ipilimumab followed by nivolumab (arm B). Maintenance nivolumab came after both trial sequences. For about two dozen patients, matched tumor biopsies were obtained before treatment and at week 13, following single-agent nivolumab (arm A) or ipilimumab (arm B). DNA from approximately 91 pretreatment melanoma tumor samples was subjected to TCRbeta immunosequencing. The same lesion was the source of around 80% of the matched pre- and post-treatment tumor biopsy pairs. On the study overall, not on this receptor specifically: Tumor T-cell fraction and clonality correlated with PD-L1 staining and CD8+ T-cell counts but not with mutational load. Larger, independent patient cohorts are needed to validate the response-prediction model that combines TCR metrics and mutation burden. Clinical benefit was about 30 times more likely to be achieved by patients whose tumor T-cell fraction and clonality increased by week 13. In the nivolumab-first arm (arm A), pretreatment tumor TIL clonality was associated with response (P = .04). Within-arm analyses of tumor T-cell fraction were constrained by small sample sizes and reduced statistical power.

CDR1 and CDR2, looked up from the germline V gene, are SGHVT and SQSDAQ. Taken from cysteine to phenylalanine, the CDR3 has 13 residues. The entry retains the CDR3 DNA only, 39 bases that are in frame from base 1. Trimming takes 2 bases from V and 8 bases from J, and the germline ends sit 11 bases apart. The treatment or condition label on this specimen signifies: randomized to nivolumab then ipilimumab (arm A) or the reverse (arm B). None of the trial patients had been given prior DNA-damaging chemotherapy. Samples were obtained from patients with melanoma enrolled in CheckMate 064, a randomized, open-label phase II trial of sequential checkpoint blockade. Genomic DNA from formalin-fixed paraffin-embedded (FFPE) tissue samples was used for tumor TCR sequencing. TCRbeta CDR3 regions were immunosequenced from genomic DNA with the immunoSEQ Assay. Before high-throughput sequencing, the genomic DNA was amplified using bias-controlled multiplex PCR. As for the authors' bioinformatics: To quantify the absolute abundance of each unique TCRbeta CDR3 region, the sequences were collapsed and filtered. Clonality, defined as 1 minus Pielou's evenness, was calculated using only productive rearrangements. To compute tumor T-cell fraction, TCRbeta template counts were normalized to usable DNA, with usable DNA estimated from several housekeeping genes. Clones with significantly greater frequencies in on-treatment versus baseline samples were identified using a previously published method. TCRdb took this table from immuneACCESS and kept in-frame rearrangements with V and J called. Such tables lack part of the clones; where checked against another copy, unresolved V genes explain under half of the gap, and the rest is unexplained. V, J and clone size were drawn from that table, and D and trimming were deduced from the DNA. The sample includes about 6,100 clones, with roughly 26% observed a single time. 9.8% of the sample is held by the ten biggest clonotypes.

This clone has just a few counts. There is no known antigen for this receptor. Base qualities are missing; no much larger clone stands one base away. This sample comprised tumor tissue (inferred from file names), obtained from a patient given nivolumab and ipilimumab in sequence. This receptor was obtained from a human donor with melanoma. The rearranged segments are TRBV7-4 and TRBJ2-3, with the D gene uncertain. Read as DNA, the sequence is TGTGCCAGCAGCTTAACAAAGCAGGCTACGCAGTATTTT. The translation is CASSLTKQATQYF.